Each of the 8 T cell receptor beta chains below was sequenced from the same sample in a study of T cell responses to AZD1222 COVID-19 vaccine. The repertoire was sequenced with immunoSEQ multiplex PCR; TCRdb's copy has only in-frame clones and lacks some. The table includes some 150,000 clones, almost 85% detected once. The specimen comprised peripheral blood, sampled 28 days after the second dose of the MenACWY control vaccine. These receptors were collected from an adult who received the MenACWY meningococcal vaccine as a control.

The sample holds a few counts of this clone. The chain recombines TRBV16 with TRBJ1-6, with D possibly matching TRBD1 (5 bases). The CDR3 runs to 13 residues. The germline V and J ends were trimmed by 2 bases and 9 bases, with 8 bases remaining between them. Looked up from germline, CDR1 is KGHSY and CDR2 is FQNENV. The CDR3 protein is CASSQEGRSPLHF. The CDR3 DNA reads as TGTGCCAGCAGCCAAGAGGGGCGTTCACCCCTCCACTTT.

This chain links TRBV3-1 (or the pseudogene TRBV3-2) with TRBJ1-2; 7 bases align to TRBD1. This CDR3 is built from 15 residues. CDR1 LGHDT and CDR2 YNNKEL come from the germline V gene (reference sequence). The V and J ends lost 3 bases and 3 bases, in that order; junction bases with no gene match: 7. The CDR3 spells CASSQNRGRDYGYTF. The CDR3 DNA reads TGTGCCAGCAGCCAGAACAGGGGCAGAGACTATGGCTACACCTTC.

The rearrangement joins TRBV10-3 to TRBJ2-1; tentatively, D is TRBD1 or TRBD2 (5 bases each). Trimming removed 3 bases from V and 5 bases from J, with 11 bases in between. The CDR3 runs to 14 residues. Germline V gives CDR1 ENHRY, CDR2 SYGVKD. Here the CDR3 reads CAISERADNNEQFF. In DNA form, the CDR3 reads TGTGCCATCAGTGAACGAGCGGACAACAATGAGCAGTTCTTC.

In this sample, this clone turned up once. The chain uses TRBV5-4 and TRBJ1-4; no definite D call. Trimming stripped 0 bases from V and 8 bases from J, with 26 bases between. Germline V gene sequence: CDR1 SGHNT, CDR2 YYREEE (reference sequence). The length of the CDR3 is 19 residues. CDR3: CASSLDIWDWYGAEEKLFF. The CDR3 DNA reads TGTGCCAGCAGCTTGGATATTTGGGATTGGTACGGAGCGGAGGAAAAACTGTTTTTT. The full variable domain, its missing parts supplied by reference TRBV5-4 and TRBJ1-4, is ETGVTQSPTHLIKTRGQQVTLRCSSQSGHNTVSWYQQALGQGPQFIFQYYREEENGRGNFPPRFSGLQFPNYSSELNVNALELDDSALYLCASSLDIWDWYGAEEKLFFGSGTQLSVL.

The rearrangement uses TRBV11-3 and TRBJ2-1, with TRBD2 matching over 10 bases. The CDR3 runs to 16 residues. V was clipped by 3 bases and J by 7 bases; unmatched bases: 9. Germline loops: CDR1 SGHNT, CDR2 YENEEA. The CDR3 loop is CASSFGGLAVRNEQFF. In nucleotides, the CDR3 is TGTGCCAGCAGCTTCGGAGGACTAGCGGTACGGAATGAGCAGTTCTTC. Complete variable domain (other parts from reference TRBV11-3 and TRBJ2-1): EAGVVQSPRYKIIEKKQPVAFWCNPISGHNTLYWYLQNLGQGPELLIRYENEEAVDDSQLPKDRFSAERLKGVDSTLKIQPAELGDSAVYLCASSFGGLAVRNEQFFGPGTRLTVL.

For the CDR3, the DNA is TGTGCCAGCAGCTTAGTACGAGCCCTCAGGGGGATGAACACTGAAGCTTTCTTT. Amino acids: CASSLVRALRGMNTEAFF. The rearrangement joins TRBV11-2 to TRBJ1-1; 7 nucleotides match TRBD1. Germline values: CDR1 SGHAT, CDR2 FQNNGV. The length of the CDR3 is 18 residues. With V trimmed by 1 base and J by 0 bases, 11 bases remained unmatched.

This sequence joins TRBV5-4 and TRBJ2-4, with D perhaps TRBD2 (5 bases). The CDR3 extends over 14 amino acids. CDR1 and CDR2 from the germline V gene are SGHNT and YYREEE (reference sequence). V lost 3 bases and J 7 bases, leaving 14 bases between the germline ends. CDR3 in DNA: TGTGCCAGCAGCTCCATACGGGAAGGGAACATTCAGTACTTC. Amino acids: CASSSIREGNIQYF.

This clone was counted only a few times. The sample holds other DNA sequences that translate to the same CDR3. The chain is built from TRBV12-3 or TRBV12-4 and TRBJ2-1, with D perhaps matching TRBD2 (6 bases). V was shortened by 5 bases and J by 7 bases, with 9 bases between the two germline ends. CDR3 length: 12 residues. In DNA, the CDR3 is TGTGCCAGCAGTCCGACTAGTAATGAGCAGTTCTTC. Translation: CASSPTSNEQFF.